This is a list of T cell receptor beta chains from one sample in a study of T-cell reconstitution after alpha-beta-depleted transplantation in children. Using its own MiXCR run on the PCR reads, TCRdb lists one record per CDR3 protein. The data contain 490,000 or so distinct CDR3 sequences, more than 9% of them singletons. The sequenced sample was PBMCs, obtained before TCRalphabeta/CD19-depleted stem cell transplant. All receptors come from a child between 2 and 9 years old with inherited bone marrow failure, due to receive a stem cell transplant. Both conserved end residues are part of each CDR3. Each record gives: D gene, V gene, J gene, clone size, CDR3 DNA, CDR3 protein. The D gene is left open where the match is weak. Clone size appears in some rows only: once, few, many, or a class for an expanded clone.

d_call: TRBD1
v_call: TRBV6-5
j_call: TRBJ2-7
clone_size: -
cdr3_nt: TGTGCCAGCAGTATGACAGGGGGAAGCGCCTACGAGCAGTACTTC
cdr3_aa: CASSMTGGSAYEQYF

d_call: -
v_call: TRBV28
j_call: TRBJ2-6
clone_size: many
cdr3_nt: TGTGCCAGCAGTTTATGGTCAGGCCCCTTCTCTGGGGCCAACGTCCTGACTTTC
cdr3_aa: CASSLWSGPFSGANVLTF

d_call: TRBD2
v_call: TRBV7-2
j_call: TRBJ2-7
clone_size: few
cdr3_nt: TGTGCCAGCAGCTTAGTGGGGTGGGGCGGGGGGGAGCAGTACTTC
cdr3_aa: CASSLVGWGGGEQYF

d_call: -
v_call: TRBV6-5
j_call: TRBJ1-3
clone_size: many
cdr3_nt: TGTGCCAGCCGGGGGGACACCAACACCATATATTTT
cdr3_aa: CASRGDTNTIYF

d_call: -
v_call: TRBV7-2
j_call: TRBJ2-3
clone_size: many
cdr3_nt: TGTGCCAGCAGAAACTGGGGAGACACAGATACGCAGTATTTT
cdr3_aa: CASRNWGDTDTQYF

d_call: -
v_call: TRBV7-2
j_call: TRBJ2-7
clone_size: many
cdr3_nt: TGTGCCAGCAGCGCCCCCGGGCAGTCCTACGAGCAGTACTTC
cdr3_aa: CASSAPGQSYEQYF

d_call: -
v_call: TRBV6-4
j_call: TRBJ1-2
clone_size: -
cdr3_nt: TGTGCCAGCAGTGACTCGACGGGGCACAGGGACTATGGCTACACCTTC
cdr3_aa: CASSDSTGHRDYGYTF

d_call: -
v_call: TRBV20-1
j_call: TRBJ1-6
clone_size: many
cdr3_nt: TGCAGTGCTAGAACCCTAACGGATAATTCACCCCTCCACTTT
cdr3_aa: CSARTLTDNSPLHF

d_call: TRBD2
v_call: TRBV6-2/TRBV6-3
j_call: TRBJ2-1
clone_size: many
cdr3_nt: TGTGCCAGCAGTTACTGGTTGGTGGGAGGGCCAGATGAGCAGTTCTTC
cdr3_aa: CASSYWLVGGPDEQFF

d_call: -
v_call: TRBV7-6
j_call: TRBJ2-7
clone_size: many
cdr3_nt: TGTGCCAGCAGTTCGACGGATGGGAAACAGTACTTC
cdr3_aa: CASSSTDGKQYF

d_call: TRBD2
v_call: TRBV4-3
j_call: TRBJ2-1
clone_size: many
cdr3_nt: TGCGCCAGCAGCCAAGATTTGATTCCGGGAGGGGGGTGGAATGAGCAGTTCTTC
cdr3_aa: CASSQDLIPGGGWNEQFF

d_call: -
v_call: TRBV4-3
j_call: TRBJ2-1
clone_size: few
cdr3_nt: TGCGCCAGCAGCCAAGAGGGGTTGACTAGTTTGAAGTTCTTC
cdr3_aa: CASSQEGLTSLKFF

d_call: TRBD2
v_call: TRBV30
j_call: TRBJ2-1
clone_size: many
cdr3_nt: TGTGCCTGGAGAGGACTAGCGGGAAACGATGAGCAGTTCTTC
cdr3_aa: CAWRGLAGNDEQFF

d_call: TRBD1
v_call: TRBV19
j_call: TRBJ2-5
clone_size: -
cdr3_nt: TGTGCCAGCGGGACAGAGGAGACCCAGTACTTC
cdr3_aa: CASGTEETQYF

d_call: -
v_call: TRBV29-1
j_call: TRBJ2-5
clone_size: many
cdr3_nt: TGCAGCGTTGAGTCTGACCAAGAGACCCAGTACTTC
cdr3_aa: CSVESDQETQYF

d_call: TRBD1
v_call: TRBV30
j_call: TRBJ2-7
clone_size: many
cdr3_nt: TGTGCCTGGAGTGCCGGACAGGGGGCTTATGAGCAGTACTTC
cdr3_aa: CAWSAGQGAYEQYF

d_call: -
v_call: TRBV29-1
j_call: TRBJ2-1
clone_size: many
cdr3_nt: TGCAGCGTTGAGCCAACTAAGCTAAGGTACAATGAGCAGTTCTTC
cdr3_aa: CSVEPTKLRYNEQFF

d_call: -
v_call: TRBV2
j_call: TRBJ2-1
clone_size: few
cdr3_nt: TGTGCCAGCAGTTCCCAAGGGCAGTTCTTC
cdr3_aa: CASSSQGQFF

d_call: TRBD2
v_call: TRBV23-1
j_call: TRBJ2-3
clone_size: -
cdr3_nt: TGCGCCAGCAGTCACCCGCGACTAGCGGGAGGGAGCACAGATACGCAGTATTTT
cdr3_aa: CASSHPRLAGGSTDTQYF

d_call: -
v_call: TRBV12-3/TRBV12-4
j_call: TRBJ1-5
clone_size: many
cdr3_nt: TGTGCCAGCAGTTTAGGTTCACAGGGATCCAATCAGCCCCAGCATTTT
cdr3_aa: CASSLGSQGSNQPQHF

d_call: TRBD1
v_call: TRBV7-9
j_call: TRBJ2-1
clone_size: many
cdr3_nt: TGTGCCAGCAGCCGACAGGGTAATGAGCAGTTCTTC
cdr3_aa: CASSRQGNEQFF

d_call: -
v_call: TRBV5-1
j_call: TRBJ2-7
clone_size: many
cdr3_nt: TGCGCCAGCAGCGGTCAGGACTACGAGCAGTACTTC
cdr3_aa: CASSGQDYEQYF

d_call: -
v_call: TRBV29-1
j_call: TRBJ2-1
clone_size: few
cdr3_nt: TGCAGCGTGAGGGGGAGGGGAGCCTGGTACAATGAGCAGTTCTTC
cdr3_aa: CSVRGRGAWYNEQFF

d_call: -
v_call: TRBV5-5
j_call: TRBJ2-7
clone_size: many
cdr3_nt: TGTGCCAGCAGCTTTACGGTGACGATACCCTACGAGCAGTACTTC
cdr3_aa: CASSFTVTIPYEQYF

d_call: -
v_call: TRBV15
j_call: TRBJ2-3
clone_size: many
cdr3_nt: TGTGCCACCAGTAGGGCGGGCAGCACAGATACGCAGTATTTT
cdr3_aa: CATSRAGSTDTQYF

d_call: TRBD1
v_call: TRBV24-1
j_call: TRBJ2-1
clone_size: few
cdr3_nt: TGTGCCACCAGTCCGACAGGGGGGGGCCATGAGCAGTTCTTC
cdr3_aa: CATSPTGGGHEQFF

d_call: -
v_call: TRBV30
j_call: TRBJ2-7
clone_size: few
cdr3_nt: TGTGCCTGGAGTGTACGGGATATCGGGTCCTACGAGCAGTACTTC
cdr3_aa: CAWSVRDIGSYEQYF

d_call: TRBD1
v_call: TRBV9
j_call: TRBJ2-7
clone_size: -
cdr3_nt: TGTGCCAGCAGCGTAGGACAGGGGCGCCTCTACGAGCAGTACTTC
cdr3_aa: CASSVGQGRLYEQYF

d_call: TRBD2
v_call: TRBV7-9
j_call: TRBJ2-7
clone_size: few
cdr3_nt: TGTGCCAGCAGCGAGGGACTAGGGGCCTACGAGCAGTACTTC
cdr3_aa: CASSEGLGAYEQYF

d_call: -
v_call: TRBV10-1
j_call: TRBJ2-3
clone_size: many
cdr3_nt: TGCGCCAGCACGGACAGCACAGATACGCAGTATTTT
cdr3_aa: CASTDSTDTQYF

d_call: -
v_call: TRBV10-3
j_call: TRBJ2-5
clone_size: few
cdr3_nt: TGTGCCATCAGTGAGTCCGACGGGACCACCCCCACCGCCCAGTACTTC
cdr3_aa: CAISESDGTTPTAQYF

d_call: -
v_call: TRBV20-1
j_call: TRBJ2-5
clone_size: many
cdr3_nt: TGCAGTGCTAGAGATTGGGAGGTCCAAGAGACCCAGTACTTC
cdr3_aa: CSARDWEVQETQYF

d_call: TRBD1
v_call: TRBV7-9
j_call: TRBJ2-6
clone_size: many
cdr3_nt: TGTGCCACCCTGGACAGGTTGATCTCTGGGGCCAACGTCCTGACTTTC
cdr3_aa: CATLDRLISGANVLTF

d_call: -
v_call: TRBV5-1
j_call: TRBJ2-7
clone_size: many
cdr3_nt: TGCGCCAGCAGCTTGGAGAGAACTACGGGCGAGCAGTACTTC
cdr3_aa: CASSLERTTGEQYF

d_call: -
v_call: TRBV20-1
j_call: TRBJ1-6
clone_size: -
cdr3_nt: TGCAGTGCTAGTAGACAGCTTGGGCTCTATAATTCACCCCTCCACTTT
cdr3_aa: CSASRQLGLYNSPLHF

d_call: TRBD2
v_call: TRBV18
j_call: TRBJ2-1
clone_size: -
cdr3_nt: TGTGCCAGCTCCAGGACTAGCGGGAGACGGCATGAGCAGTTCTTC
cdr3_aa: CASSRTSGRRHEQFF

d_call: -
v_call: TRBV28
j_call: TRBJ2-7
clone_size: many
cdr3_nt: TGTGCCAGCAGTCCAACCCTCCCCTACGAGCAGTACTTC
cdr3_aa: CASSPTLPYEQYF

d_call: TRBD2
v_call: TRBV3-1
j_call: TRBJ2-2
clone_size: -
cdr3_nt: TGTGCCAGCAGCCTTAGCGGGGCGAACACCGGGGAGCTGTTTTTT
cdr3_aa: CASSLSGANTGELFF

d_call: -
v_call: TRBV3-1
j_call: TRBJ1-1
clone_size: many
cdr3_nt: TGTGCCATCAGCCAAGCTGGGTCTGAAGCTTTCTTT
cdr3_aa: CAISQAGSEAFF

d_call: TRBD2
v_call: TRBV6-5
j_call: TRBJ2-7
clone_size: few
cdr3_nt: TGTGCCAGCAGTTACGTCGGGGGGGGGTCCGCCTACGAGCAGTACTTC
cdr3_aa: CASSYVGGGSAYEQYF

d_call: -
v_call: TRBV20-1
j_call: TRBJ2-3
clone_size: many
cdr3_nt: TGCAGTGCTCCACTTAAAGGACTTCCAGATACGCAGTATTTT
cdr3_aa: CSAPLKGLPDTQYF

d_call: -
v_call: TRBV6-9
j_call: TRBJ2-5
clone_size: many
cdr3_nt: TGTGCCAGCAGGGAGGTACGGGGGACCCAGTACTTC
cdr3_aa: CASREVRGTQYF

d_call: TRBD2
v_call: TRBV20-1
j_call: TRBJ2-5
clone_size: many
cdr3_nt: TGCAGTGCTAGGAGACGGGAGGGCCATGAGACCCAGTACTTC
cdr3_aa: CSARRREGHETQYF